This T cell receptor (beta chain) came from a study of CXCR3-negative and CXCR3-positive naive CD8 T cells. Study observations and caveats: Naive cells positive for CXCR3 carried more hydrophobic TRB CDR3s than CXCR3-negative ones. The level of CXCR3 expression partially decreased after cryopreservation; the majority of assays used fresh PBMCs. Sequencing showed both naive subsets with comparably high diversity, and memory CD8+ cells much lower.

TRB cDNA libraries were made by UMI-labeled 5' RACE. TCRdb re-analyzed the 5' RACE reads; it lists each CDR3 protein once, without DNA. In all, the sample yields roughly 6,600 distinct CDR3 sequences. Germline values: CDR1 SGHAT, CDR2 FQNNGV. The CDR3 runs to 15 residues. Its frequency marks this clonotype as medium-sized. Antigen specificity is unknown. CD8+ T cell subsets were each sorted in triplicate, over 250,000 cells apiece. Definition of naive CD8+ T cells rested on a CD45RO-CCR7+CD27+CD95- profile. The receptor comes from a human donor in good health. Some clones in this sample may be carry-over from other donors' samples. Sample: naive CXCR3+ CD8+ T cells from blood. The subset was: CD45RO-CCR7+CD27+CD95- naive CD8+ T cells expressing CXCR3 (TNR3+). The chain links TRBV11-2 to TRBJ2-1; without DNA, the TCRdb call of TRBD1 cannot be checked. The CDR3 here is CASSPVTGGYNEQFF.